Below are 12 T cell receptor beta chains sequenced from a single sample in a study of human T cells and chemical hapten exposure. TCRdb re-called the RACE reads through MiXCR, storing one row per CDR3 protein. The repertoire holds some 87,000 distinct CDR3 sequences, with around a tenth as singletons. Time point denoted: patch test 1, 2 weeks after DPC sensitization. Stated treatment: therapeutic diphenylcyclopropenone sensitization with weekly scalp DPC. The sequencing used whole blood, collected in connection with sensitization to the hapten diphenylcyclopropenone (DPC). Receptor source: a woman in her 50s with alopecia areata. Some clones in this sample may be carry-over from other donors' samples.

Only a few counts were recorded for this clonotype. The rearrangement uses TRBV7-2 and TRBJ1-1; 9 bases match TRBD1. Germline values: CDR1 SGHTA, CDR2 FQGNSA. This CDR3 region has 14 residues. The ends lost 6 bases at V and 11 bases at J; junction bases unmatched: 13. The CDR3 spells CASRSPGQGMGAFF. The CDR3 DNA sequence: TGTGCCAGCAGAAGCCCGGGACAGGGAATGGGGGCTTTCTTT.

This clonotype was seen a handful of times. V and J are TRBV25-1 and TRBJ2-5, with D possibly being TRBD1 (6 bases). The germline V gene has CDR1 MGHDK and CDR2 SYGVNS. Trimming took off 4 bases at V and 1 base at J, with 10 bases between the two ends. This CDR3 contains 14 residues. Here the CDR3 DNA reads TGTGCCAGCAGTGCGTTCAGGGGCCAAGAGACCCAGTACTTC. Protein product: CASSAFRGQETQYF. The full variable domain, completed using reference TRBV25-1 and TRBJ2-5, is EADIYQTPRYLVIGTGKKITLECSQTMGHDKMYWYQQDPGMELHLIHYSYGVNSTEKGDLSSESTVSRIRTEHFPLTLESARPSHTSQYLCASSAFRGQETQYFGPGTRLLVL.

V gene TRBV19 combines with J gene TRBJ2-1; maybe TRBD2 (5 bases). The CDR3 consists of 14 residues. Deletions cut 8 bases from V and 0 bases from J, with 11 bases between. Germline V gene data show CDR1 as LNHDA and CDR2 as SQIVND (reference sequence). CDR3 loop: CASSGLSSYNEQFF. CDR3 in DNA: TGTGCCAGTTCCGGACTCAGCTCCTACAATGAGCAGTTCTTC.

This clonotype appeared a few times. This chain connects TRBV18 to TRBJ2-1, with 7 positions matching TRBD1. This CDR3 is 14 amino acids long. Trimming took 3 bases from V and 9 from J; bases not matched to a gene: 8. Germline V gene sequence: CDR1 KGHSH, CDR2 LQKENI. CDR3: CASSPSTGSAEQFF. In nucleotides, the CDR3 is TGTGCCAGCTCACCCTCGACAGGGTCGGCTGAGCAGTTCTTC.

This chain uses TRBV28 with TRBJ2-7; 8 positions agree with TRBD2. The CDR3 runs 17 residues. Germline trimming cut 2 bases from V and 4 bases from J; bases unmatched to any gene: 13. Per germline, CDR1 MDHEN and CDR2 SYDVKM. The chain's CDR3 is CASSLRLKAGARYEQYF. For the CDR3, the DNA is TGTGCCAGCAGTTTACGACTAAAAGCGGGAGCCAGATACGAGCAGTACTTC.

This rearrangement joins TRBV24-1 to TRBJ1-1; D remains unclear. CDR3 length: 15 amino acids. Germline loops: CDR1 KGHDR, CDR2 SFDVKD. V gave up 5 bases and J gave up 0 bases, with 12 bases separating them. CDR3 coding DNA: TGTGCCACCAGTGCCGGAGGACGGGTGAACACTGAAGCTTTCTTT. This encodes CATSAGGRVNTEAFF.

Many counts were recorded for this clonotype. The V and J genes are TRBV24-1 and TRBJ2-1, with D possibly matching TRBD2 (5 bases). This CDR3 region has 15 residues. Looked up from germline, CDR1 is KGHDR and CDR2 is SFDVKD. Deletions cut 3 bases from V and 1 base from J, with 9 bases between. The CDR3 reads CATSDPTTSYNEQFF. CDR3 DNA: TGTGCCACCAGTGATCCGACTACTTCCTACAATGAGCAGTTCTTC.

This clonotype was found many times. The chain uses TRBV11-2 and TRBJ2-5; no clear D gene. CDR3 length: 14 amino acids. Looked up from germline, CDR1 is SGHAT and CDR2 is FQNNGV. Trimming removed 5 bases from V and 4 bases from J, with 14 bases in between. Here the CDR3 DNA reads TGTGCCAGCAGCCCGTCGACGGGTGGAGAGACCCAGTACTTC. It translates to CASSPSTGGETQYF.

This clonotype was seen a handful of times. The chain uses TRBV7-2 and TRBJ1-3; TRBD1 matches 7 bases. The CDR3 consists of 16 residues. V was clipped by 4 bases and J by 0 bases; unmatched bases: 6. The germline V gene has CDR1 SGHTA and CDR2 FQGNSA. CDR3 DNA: TGTGCCAGCAGCTCGGACAGGCCGAGCTCTGGAAACACCATATATTTT. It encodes CASSSDRPSSGNTIYF.

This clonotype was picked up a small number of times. Here the CDR3 DNA reads TGTGCCAGCAGTACCCGCGGGGACAGAGATCAGCCCCAGCATTTT. Protein sequence: CASSTRGDRDQPQHF. The rearrangement joins TRBV12-3 or TRBV12-4 to TRBJ1-5; 7 bases map to TRBD1. This CDR3 has 15 residues. V dropped 5 bases and J dropped 5; count of bases not matched to a gene: 9.

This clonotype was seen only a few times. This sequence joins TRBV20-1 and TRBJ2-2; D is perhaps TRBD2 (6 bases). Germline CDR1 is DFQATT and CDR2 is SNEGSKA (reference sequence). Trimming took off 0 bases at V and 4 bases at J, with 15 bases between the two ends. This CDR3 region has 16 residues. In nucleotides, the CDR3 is TGCAGTGCTAGAGATCCACGGCGGGGAATCACCGGGGAGCTGTTTTTT. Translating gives CSARDPRRGITGELFF.

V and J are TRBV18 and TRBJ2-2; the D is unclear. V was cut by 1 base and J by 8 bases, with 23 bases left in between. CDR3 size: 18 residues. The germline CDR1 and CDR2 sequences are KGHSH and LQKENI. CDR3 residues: CASSPLPPGDARAGELFF. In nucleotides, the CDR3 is TGTGCCAGCTCACCACTCCCCCCTGGAGACGCTAGAGCAGGGGAGCTGTTTTTT. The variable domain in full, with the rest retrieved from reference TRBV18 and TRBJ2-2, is NAGVMQNPRHLVRRRGQEARLRCSPMKGHSHVYWYRQLPEEGLKFMVYLQKENIIDESGMPKERFSAEFPKEGPSILRIQQVVRGDSAAYFCASSPLPPGDARAGELFFGEGSRLTVL.